The 29 T cell receptor beta chains below come from one sample, sequenced in a study of T-cell reconstitution after alpha-beta-depleted transplantation in children. Unique molecular identifiers were incorporated when the TCRbeta library was constructed. MiXCR was run by TCRdb on the PCR reads, yielding one entry per CDR3 protein. Of approximately 400,000 distinct CDR3 sequences listed, about a tenth are singletons. The sample in question was PBMCs from the stem cell graft donor, obtained from the stem cell graft. All receptors derive from a human donor who donated a stem cell graft to a child with acute myeloid leukemia.

Concerning this clonotype: The final CDR3 position lacks the conserved phenylalanine or tryptophan, pointing to a likely read error. The rearrangement links TRBV27 to TRBJ2-1; 10 bases map to TRBD2. This CDR3 is 15 amino acids long. Germline assignment: CDR1 MNHEY and CDR2 SMNVEV (reference sequence). V was clipped by 5 bases and J by 9 bases; unmatched bases: 10. As DNA, the CDR3 is TGTGCCAGCAGTCCCCCGCTAGCGGGAGTTGCTGAGCAGTTCTCC. The encoded protein is CASSPPLAGVAEQFS.

This clonotype was observed a handful of times. V and J are TRBV7-9 and TRBJ2-7; D unresolved. V lost 5 bases to trimming and J lost 0 bases, with 5 bases between them. Germline V gene lookup returns CDR1 SEHNR and CDR2 FQNEAQ (reference sequence). The CDR3 extends over 12 amino acids. The CDR3: CASSVSSYEQYV. The CDR3 DNA sequence: TGTGCCAGCAGCGTCAGCTCCTACGAGCAGTACGTC.

The chain recombines TRBV7-9 with TRBJ2-1; perhaps TRBD1 as D (6 bases). This CDR3 contains 13 residues. Trimming pared 7 bases from V and 0 bases from J, leaving 7 bases between. Germline assignment: CDR1 SEHNR and CDR2 FQNEAQ (reference sequence). The CDR3 spells CASKTGSYNEQFF. CDR3 nucleotides: TGTGCCAGCAAGACAGGCTCCTACAATGAGCAGTTCTTC.

The V and J genes are TRBV10-3 and TRBJ2-3; 10 bases line up with TRBD2. From germline, CDR1 is ENHRY and CDR2 SYGVKD. CDR3 size: 16 residues. V shed 2 bases and J 2 bases; nucleotides not matched to a gene: 4. CDR3 residues: CAISEKSGGVTDTQYF. Written as DNA, the CDR3 is TGTGCCATCAGTGAGAAGAGCGGGGGGGTCACAGATACGCAGTATTTT.

The chain's CDR3 is CAWSFLRQGTEAFF. The CDR3 DNA reads as TGTGCCTGGAGTTTCCTTAGGCAGGGCACTGAAGCTTTCTTT. The chain carries TRBV30 and TRBJ1-1; D perhaps matches TRBD1 (5 bases). Germline assignment: CDR1 GTSNPN and CDR2 SVGIG (reference sequence). CDR3 length equals 14 residues. V lost 2 bases and J lost 4, with 14 bases in between.

This clonotype was seen more than once but under ten times. The rearrangement joins TRBV29-1 to TRBJ2-5; possibly TRBD2 for D (6 bases). The CDR3 length is 15 residues. CDR1 SQVTM and CDR2 ANQGSEA come from the germline V gene. With 0 bases removed from V and 3 bases from J, the gap between germline ends came to 14 bases. This chain's CDR3 is CSVEELRLGKETQYF. CDR3 DNA: TGCAGCGTTGAAGAGTTGAGACTAGGGAAAGAGACCCAGTACTTC.

This clonotype has a count of ten or more. This chain connects TRBV20-1 to TRBJ2-1, with 9 bases lining up with TRBD2. Trimming cost V 0 bases and J 8 bases; bases outside gene matches: 8. This CDR3 contains 15 residues. Germline V lookup: CDR1 DFQATT, CDR2 SNEGSKA (reference sequence). The DNA for the CDR3 is TGCAGTGCTAGAGATCCAGCGGGAGGAGGCGATGAGCAGTTCTTC. This encodes CSARDPAGGGDEQFF.

This clonotype was seen ten or more times. This chain connects TRBV18 to TRBJ1-1; D remains ambiguous. Trimming shortened V by 0 bases and J by 2 bases, and 10 bases separated the two germline ends. Germline V CDR1 and CDR2: KGHSH, LQKENI. The CDR3 loop spans 15 amino acids. CDR3 sequence reads: CASSPPSGINTEAFF. CDR3 nucleotide sequence: TGTGCCAGCTCACCACCGAGTGGGATTAACACTGAAGCTTTCTTT.

The table lists this clonotype with many counts. In DNA form, the CDR3 reads TGTGCCACCAGCAGAGGAACGGGCAACGTCTTAATCGGGACGCAGTATTTT. Translating gives CATSRGTGNVLIGTQYF. V gene TRBV15 combines with J gene TRBJ2-3; D ambiguous. The CDR3 has 17 amino acids. The germline V and J ends were trimmed by 1 base and 9 bases, with 23 bases remaining between them. Per germline, CDR1 LNHNV and CDR2 YYDKDF (reference sequence).

This clonotype has just a few counts. This chain joins TRBV4-3 and TRBJ2-2; D uncertain. V was trimmed by 0 bases and J by 4 bases, leaving 6 bases between them. This CDR3 spans 14 amino acids. Germline values: CDR1 LGHNA, CDR2 YSLEER. The CDR3 loop reads CASSQEFVTGELFF. The CDR3 bases are TGCGCCAGCAGCCAAGAGTTTGTCACCGGGGAGCTGTTTTTT.

The chain recombines TRBV6-1 with TRBJ1-2; TRBD1 aligns across 9 bases. Germline CDR1 is MNHNS and CDR2 is SASEGT. The CDR3 covers 13 residues. V was pared by 5 bases and J by 4 bases, with 2 bases of the junction left unmatched. The CDR3 DNA follows: TGTGCCAGCAGTAAGACAGGGGGCTATGGCTACACCTTC. As protein: CASSKTGGYGYTF.

The table lists this clonotype with a few counts. V is TRBV15 and J is TRBJ2-1; TRBD2 agrees at 7 bases. With V trimmed by 5 bases and J by 8 bases, 12 bases remained unmatched. Germline-derived CDR1 and CDR2 are LNHNV and YYDKDF (reference sequence). The CDR3 runs to 15 residues. CDR3 coding DNA: TGTGCCACCAGCGGGGGGGGTGGGCTCCCGGATGAGCAGTTCTTC. Translating gives CATSGGGGLPDEQFF.

This clonotype was observed a handful of times. CDR3 region: CASSLFGTTTMEQYF. CDR3 sequence (DNA): TGTGCCAGCAGCTTGTTCGGGACTACTACGATGGAGCAGTACTTC. The chain employs TRBV5-6 and TRBJ2-7; TRBD2 matches at 7 bases. CDR1 is SGHDT, CDR2 YYEEEE, per germline. V shed 1 base and J 7 bases; nucleotides not matched to a gene: 11. The CDR3 loop spans 15 amino acids.

The V and J genes are TRBV29-1 and TRBJ1-1; 8 nucleotides align to TRBD1. Germline V gives CDR1 SQVTM, CDR2 ANQGSEA. This CDR3 contains 13 residues. Trimming at V came to 5 bases and at J to 11 bases, leaving 13 bases not matched to a gene. This chain's CDR3 is CSVQPATGERAFF. CDR3 DNA: TGCAGCGTTCAACCCGCGACAGGGGAACGGGCTTTCTTT.

As concerns this clonotype: Mismatch with germline at one junction end may stem from a read error. This sequence joins TRBV5-1 and TRBJ2-5, with D possibly being TRBD1 (6 bases). Germline CDR1 SGHRS, CDR2 YFSETQ. The CDR3 runs to 13 residues. The CDR3 bases are TGCGCCACCAGCAATGACAGGAGAGAGACCCAGTACTTC. Its translation is CATSNDRRETQYF.

The chain has TRBV29-1 and TRBJ2-2; D possibly corresponds to TRBD1 (5 bases). The CDR3 runs to 14 residues. The V end was cut by 6 bases, the J end by 1 base, with 12 bases between. CDR1 SQVTM and CDR2 ANQGSEA come from the germline V gene. The CDR3 DNA reads as TGCAGCGTAAAGCCCCAGGGGAACACCGGGGAGCTGTTTTTT. Residues: CSVKPQGNTGELFF.

The CDR3 here is CSVARGSSTDTQYF. As DNA, the CDR3 is TGCAGCGTTGCTCGTGGGTCGAGCACAGATACGCAGTATTTT. V usage is TRBV29-1 and J usage is TRBJ2-3, with unresolved D. The germline gives CDR1 SQVTM, CDR2 ANQGSEA. Trimming shortened V by 4 bases and J by 0 bases, and 11 bases separated the two germline ends. There are 14 residues in the CDR3.

This clonotype showed up just a few times. The V and J genes are TRBV5-8 and TRBJ2-1; 12 positions match TRBD1. Germline values: CDR1 SGHTS, CDR2 YDEGEE. The length of the CDR3 is 16 residues. V was clipped by 0 bases and J by 8 bases; unmatched bases: 6. This CDR3 is CASSLGPGQGAHEQFF. DNA for the CDR3: TGTGCCAGCAGCTTGGGCCCGGGACAGGGGGCTCATGAGCAGTTCTTC.

This clonotype was seen at least ten times. The gene calls are TRBV4-2 and TRBJ2-5; D gene unclear. This CDR3 comprises 18 residues. Looked up from germline, CDR1 is LGHNA and CDR2 is YNFKEQ. Trimming pared 1 base from V and 0 bases from J, leaving 18 bases between. CDR3 DNA sequence: TGTGCCAGCAGCCAAGTGGGAAGCAGGACCAGATACCAAGAGACCCAGTACTTC. As protein: CASSQVGSRTRYQETQYF.

The chain carries TRBV5-1 and TRBJ2-7; 8 nucleotides align to TRBD2. The V and J ends lost 4 bases and 6 bases, in that order; junction bases with no gene match: 6. Looked up from germline, CDR1 is SGHRS and CDR2 is YFSETQ. The CDR3 is 13 residues long. CDR3 DNA: TGCGCCAGCAGCCCGGACGGGGGGGGCGAGCAGTACGTC. As protein: CASSPDGGGEQYV.

The chain combines TRBV6-5 with TRBJ2-2, with D tentatively TRBD2 (7 bases). V lost 5 bases and J 6 bases, leaving 19 bases between the germline ends. The CDR3 runs 16 residues. Germline CDR1 and CDR2: MNHEY and SVGAGI. The CDR3 protein is CASSILGGRRSGELFF. In nucleotides, the CDR3 is TGTGCCAGCAGTATCCTCGGGGGGCGACGTTCCGGGGAGCTGTTTTTT.

Concerning this clonotype itself: The junction differs from germline at one of its ends, possibly a read error. This chain joins TRBV7-3 and TRBJ1-4; possible D gene TRBD1, 5 bases. CDR3 length equals 11 residues. Per germline, CDR1 SGHTA and CDR2 FQGTGA. CDR3 sequence reads: CASSPGTDIHF. CDR3 sequence (DNA): TGTGCCAGCAGCCCAGGGACGGATATACATTTT. Full variable domain (outside the CDR3, taken from reference TRBV7-3 and TRBJ1-4): GAGVSQTPSNKVTEKGKYVELRCDPISGHTALYWYRQSLGQGPEFLIYFQGTGAADDSGLPNDRFFAVRPEGSVSTLKIQRTERGDSAVYLCASSPGTDIHFGSGTQLSVL.

This chain links TRBV29-1 with TRBJ2-1; 7 bases fit TRBD2. The length of the CDR3 is 12 residues. The ends lost 4 bases at V and 3 bases at J; junction bases unmatched: 0. Germline V CDR1 and CDR2: SQVTM, ANQGSEA. The chain's CDR3 is CSVGGGYNEQFF. In DNA form, the CDR3 reads TGCAGCGTTGGGGGGGGCTACAATGAGCAGTTCTTC.

CDR3 DNA sequence: TGTGCCAGCAGCCCCTACAGAAATAGCAATCAGCCCCAGCATTTT. It codes for CASSPYRNSNQPQHF. The V and J genes are TRBV4-2 and TRBJ1-5; D uncertain. Trimming cost V 4 bases and J 0 bases, with 10 bases left between them. Germline-derived CDR1 and CDR2 are LGHNA and YNFKEQ. The CDR3 consists of 15 residues.

This chain uses TRBV5-1 with TRBJ1-6; unclear D gene. Germline V lookup: CDR1 SGHRS, CDR2 YFSETQ. The CDR3 runs to 14 residues. Trimming took 0 bases from V and 14 from J, leaving 15 bases between them. The CDR3 DNA reads as TGCGCCAGCAGCTTGGGCCAGAGTGCACCCACCCTCCACTTT. Translation gives CASSLGQSAPTLHF.

In this sample, this clonotype turned up many times. The chain joins TRBV6-1 to TRBJ1-5; 7 positions agree with TRBD1. V lost 2 bases and J lost 5; bases outside the gene matches: 15. Germline V lookup: CDR1 MNHNS, CDR2 SASEGT. The CDR3 length is 18 residues. The CDR3 sequence is CASSETRQGFAMDQPQHF. In DNA form, the CDR3 reads TGTGCCAGCAGTGAAACCCGACAGGGTTTCGCCATGGATCAGCCCCAGCATTTT.

The sample holds a few counts of this clonotype. V is TRBV29-1 and J is TRBJ2-2; D call uncertain. Germline V gene lookup returns CDR1 SQVTM and CDR2 ANQGSEA. The CDR3 extends over 14 amino acids. Trimming removed 3 bases from V and 4 bases from J, with 12 bases in between. CDR3: CSVDHSSGTGELFF. In nucleotides, the CDR3 is TGCAGCGTTGATCATAGTTCGGGCACCGGGGAGCTGTTTTTT.

This clonotype was detected only a few times. V gene TRBV21-1 combines with J gene TRBJ1-1. TRBV21-1 is termed a pseudogene. The CDR3 length is 11 residues. CDR3 nucleotides: TGTGCCAGCATCAAAGACACTGAAGCTTTCTTT. The encoded protein is CASIKDTEAFF.

The chain recombines TRBV6-5 with TRBJ2-3; weak D call: TRBD1 (6 bases). The CDR3 contains 13 residues. The germline V and J ends were trimmed by 9 bases and 5 bases, with 15 bases remaining between them. Germline V lookup: CDR1 MNHEY, CDR2 SVGAGI. The CDR3 loop is CASPTDSQDTQYF. CDR3 DNA: TGTGCCAGTCCTACGGACAGCCAAGATACGCAGTATTTT.